These 30 T cell receptor beta chains share one sample of origin, sequenced in a study of blood T cell repertoires in COVID-19. Only in-frame clones appear in the TCRdb table, and some are missing; sequencing was by immunoSEQ multiplex PCR. The sample holds 320,000 or so clones, 75% to 90% seen once. Material: PBMCs or T cells enriched from blood (not recorded which). These receptors all stem from a man aged 30-40 years who had recovered from COVID-19.

The chain links TRBV24-1 to TRBJ2-3, with D possibly being TRBD2 (5 bases). Germline assignment: CDR1 KGHDR and CDR2 SFDVKD. V gave up 3 bases and J gave up 3 bases, with 15 bases separating them. CDR3 length equals 16 residues. The CDR3 spells CATSDLGVWGTDTQYF. Here the CDR3 DNA reads TGTGCCACCAGTGATCTGGGAGTATGGGGAACAGATACGCAGTATTTT.

This rearrangement joins TRBV7-9 to TRBJ2-2; TRBD2 agrees at 12 bases. The V and J ends lost 5 bases and 4 bases, in that order; junction bases with no gene match: 5. Germline V gene lookup returns CDR1 SEHNR and CDR2 FQNEAQ (reference sequence). This CDR3 is built from 16 residues. The CDR3 DNA is TGTGCCAGCAGCCCCCCGGGACTAGCGGGCACCGGGGAGCTGTTTTTT. This translates into CASSPPGLAGTGELFF. Using reference TRBV7-9 and TRBJ2-2 for the parts outside the CDR3, the full variable domain is DTGVSQNPRHKITKRGQNVTFRCDPISEHNRLYWYRQTLGQGPEFLTYFQNEAQLEKSRLLSDRFSAERPKGSFSTLEIQRTEQGDSAMYLCASSPPGLAGTGELFFGEGSRLTVL.

The genes are TRBV7-8 and TRBJ1-3, with a weak D call TRBD1 (5 bases). This CDR3 comprises 15 residues. Between the trimmed V and J ends, which lost 1 base and 3 bases, there was a span of 10 bases. Germline CDR1 is SGHVS and CDR2 is FQNEAQ. CDR3 DNA sequence: TGTGCCAGCAGCTTAGGGGGCATCAATGGAAACACCATATATTTT. Translation: CASSLGGINGNTIYF.

This clone was seen only once. The chain links TRBV5-1 to TRBJ1-2; no clear D. Trimming took 4 bases from V and 2 from J, leaving 9 bases between them. In germline, CDR1 is SGHRS, CDR2 YFSETQ. This CDR3 is 13 amino acids long. Here the CDR3 DNA reads TGCGCCAGCAGCAGCGCCCTAAACTATGGCTACACCTTC. Protein product: CASSSALNYGYTF.

V and J are TRBV5-1 and TRBJ2-7; D is undetermined. Trimming removed 0 bases from V and 3 bases from J, with 7 bases in between. CDR3 size: 13 residues. Germline V gene lookup returns CDR1 SGHRS and CDR2 YFSETQ. CDR3 in DNA: TGCGCCAGCAGCTTGGACGAGATCTACGAGCAGTACTTC. It codes for CASSLDEIYEQYF. The whole variable domain, filled in from reference TRBV5-1 and TRBJ2-7, reads KAGVTQTPRYLIKTRGQQVTLSCSPISGHRSVSWYQQTPGQGLQFLFEYFSETQRNKGNFPGRFSGRQFSNSRSEMNVSTLELGDSALYLCASSLDEIYEQYFGPGTRLTVT.

For the CDR3, the DNA is TGTGCCAGCAGTGGGGGACAGGGTGGAAACACCATATATTTT. Residues: CASSGGQGGNTIYF. V is TRBV28 and J is TRBJ1-3; TRBD1 matches at 9 bases. Germline CDR1 and CDR2: MDHEN and SYDVKM. The CDR3 runs to 14 residues. The trim removed 5 bases at V and 3 bases at J, leaving 2 bases unmatched.

The J gene is TRBJ1-5, the V gene TRBV19, with 10 positions matching TRBD1. Trimming removed 7 bases from V and 7 bases from J; junction bases left unmatched: 7. CDR3 length: 14 residues. CDR1 and CDR2 from the germline V gene are LNHDA and SQIVND (reference sequence). The chain's CDR3 is CASTTTGGEQPQHF. CDR3 DNA: TGTGCCAGTACCACGACAGGGGGCGAACAGCCCCAGCATTTT.

The rearrangement joins TRBV18 to TRBJ1-1, with 8 nucleotides matching TRBD1. V lost 1 base and J lost 0; bases outside the gene matches: 4. Germline V lookup: CDR1 KGHSH, CDR2 LQKENI. The CDR3 is 16 amino acids. CDR3 sequence (DNA): TGTGCCAGCTCACCACTGGACAGGGCATTGAACACTGAAGCTTTCTTT. Translating gives CASSPLDRALNTEAFF. Based on the CDR3 plus reference TRBV18 and TRBJ1-1, the full variable domain is NAGVMQNPRHLVRRRGQEARLRCSPMKGHSHVYWYRQLPEEGLKFMVYLQKENIIDESGMPKERFSAEFPKEGPSILRIQQVVRGDSAAYFCASSPLDRALNTEAFFGQGTRLTVV.

This chain joins TRBV11-2 and TRBJ2-7; TRBD1 agrees at 8 bases. This CDR3 comprises 14 residues. The V segment lost 5 bases and the J segment 5 bases; nucleotides outside the gene matches: 8. Germline CDR1 is SGHAT and CDR2 is FQNNGV. DNA of the CDR3: TGTGCCAGCAGCGAGACAGGGGCCGGCGACGAGCAGTACTTC. Its translation is CASSETGAGDEQYF.

J is TRBJ2-4 and V is TRBV15; D might be TRBD1 (7 bases). V was clipped by 1 base and J by 0 bases, with 16 bases between them. CDR1 LNHNV and CDR2 YYDKDF come from the germline V gene (reference sequence). CDR3 length equals 18 residues. CDR3 in amino acids: CATSRGNLQGGAKNIQYF. CDR3 bases: TGTGCCACCAGCAGAGGAAACCTGCAGGGGGGAGCCAAAAACATTCAGTACTTC.

The rearrangement links TRBV7-2 to TRBJ2-7; perhaps TRBD2 as D (5 bases). The germline gives CDR1 SGHTA, CDR2 FQGNSA. V lost 1 base and J lost 5, with 12 bases in between. CDR3 length equals 14 residues. The CDR3 loop reads CASSLGSGFNEQYF. The CDR3 region has the DNA TGTGCCAGCAGCTTAGGTTCGGGGTTCAACGAGCAGTACTTC.

The rearrangement joins TRBV3-1 (or the pseudogene TRBV3-2) to TRBJ1-1; tentatively, D is TRBD1 (6 bases). Germline CDR1 reads LGHDT; CDR2 reads YNNKEL (reference sequence). The V end lost 4 bases, the J end lost 1 base, and 10 bases lay between the germline ends. This CDR3 is 14 amino acids long. The CDR3 DNA reads TGTGCCAGCAGCCGCCAACAGGGGAACACTGAAGCTTTCTTT. Its translation is CASSRQQGNTEAFF.

This clone was observed once. This rearrangement joins TRBV7-9 to TRBJ1-2, with D unclear. Trimming left V 4 bases short and J 6 bases short, with 15 bases between. Per germline, CDR1 SEHNR and CDR2 FQNEAQ (reference sequence). CDR3 length: 14 residues. The CDR3 coding sequence is TGTGCCAGCAGCTCCCCGGGAAGAAGGAATGGCTACACCTTC. The encoded protein is CASSSPGRRNGYTF.

The CDR3 reads CASSITGGQAYEQYF. In DNA, the CDR3 is TGTGCCAGCAGCATTACAGGGGGCCAAGCCTACGAGCAGTACTTC. The chain is built from TRBV7-3 and TRBJ2-7, with 9 bases identical to TRBD1. Trimming cost V 5 bases and J 2 bases; bases outside gene matches: 7. Germline values: CDR1 SGHTA, CDR2 FQGTGA. This CDR3 has 15 amino acids.

The chain carries TRBV6-5 and TRBJ2-1; unclear D gene. Germline CDR1 is MNHEY and CDR2 is SVGAGI. The length of the CDR3 is 12 residues. Trimming shortened V by 5 bases and J by 4 bases, and 6 bases separated the two germline ends. The CDR3 nucleotides read TGTGCCAGCAGTCCAAATTACAATGAGCAGTTCTTC. Protein sequence: CASSPNYNEQFF.

This CDR3 is CASRVSEAFF. The CDR3 DNA sequence: TGTGCCAGCCGAGTTTCTGAAGCTTTCTTT. The gene calls are TRBV2 and TRBJ1-1; D gene ambiguous. The CDR3 covers 10 residues. Germline V lookup: CDR1 SNHLY, CDR2 FYNNEI. The V end was cut by 8 bases, the J end by 6 bases, with 7 bases between.

This chain connects TRBV19 to TRBJ2-3; TRBD1 aligns across 10 bases. Germline V gene data show CDR1 as LNHDA and CDR2 as SQIVND (reference sequence). The CDR3 loop spans 14 amino acids. V trimming: 7 bases; J trimming: 4 bases; junction bases outside the gene matches: 5. The CDR3 reads CASTDRGQADTQYF. CDR3 bases: TGTGCCAGTACCGACAGGGGGCAAGCAGATACGCAGTATTTT.

This clone came up once. In DNA form, the CDR3 reads TGTGCCAGCAGCCAAGTGGGGGCTACTAGCGGGGGGCTCTCCTACAATGAGCAGTTCTTC. This encodes CASSQVGATSGGLSYNEQFF. J is TRBJ2-1 and V is TRBV3-1 (or the pseudogene TRBV3-2); 12 nucleotides line up with TRBD2. The CDR3 is 20 amino acids. Germline V gene sequence: CDR1 LGHDT, CDR2 YNNKEL (reference sequence). The trim removed 1 base at V and 0 bases at J, leaving 10 bases unmatched.

CDR3 bases: TGTGCCAGCAGCGGCGGGCATCCCAATGAAAAACTGTTTTTT. This gives the protein CASSGGHPNEKLFF. The chain uses TRBV2 and TRBJ1-4; D gene ambiguous. The V and J ends lost 6 bases and 5 bases respectively, with 13 bases between them. Germline CDR1 SNHLY, CDR2 FYNNEI. This CDR3 is built from 14 residues.

The rearrangement uses TRBV15 and TRBJ1-2, with no clear D. V was trimmed by 1 base and J by 6 bases, leaving 12 bases between them. CDR1 and CDR2 from the germline V gene are LNHNV and YYDKDF (reference sequence). The CDR3 extends over 14 amino acids. CDR3 nucleotides: TGTGCCACCAGCAGAGTTAACACATACGATGGCTACACCTTC. This codes for CATSRVNTYDGYTF. Based on the CDR3 plus reference TRBV15 and TRBJ1-2, the full variable domain is DAMVIQNPRYQVTQFGKPVTLSCSQTLNHNVMYWYQQKSSQAPKLLFHYYDKDFNNEADTPDNFQSRRPNTSFCFLDIRSPGLGDTAMYLCATSRVNTYDGYTFGSGTRLTVV.

This clone was detected only once. The chain uses TRBV11-3 and TRBJ1-4; a weak D match, TRBD1 (6 bases). This CDR3 is 18 amino acids long. CDR1 is SGHNT, CDR2 YENEEA, per germline. The V gene lost 5 bases and the J gene lost 1 base, with 20 bases spanning the gap. The CDR3 nucleotides are TGTGCCAGCAGCAATACGGGGCAGGGGAGCGTAACTAATGAAAAACTGTTTTTT. This sequence encodes CASSNTGQGSVTNEKLFF.

The V and J genes are TRBV12-3 or TRBV12-4 and TRBJ1-2; D is undetermined. The V and J ends lost 6 bases and 8 bases respectively, with 13 bases between them. The CDR3 totals 12 residues. Here the CDR3 DNA reads TGTGCCAGCAGCCCAGACGGAGGCGGCTACACCTTC. As protein: CASSPDGGGYTF.

The chain recombines TRBV5-6 with TRBJ1-5; 7 nucleotides match TRBD1. From germline, CDR1 is SGHDT and CDR2 YYEEEE. The junction had 1 base not matched to a gene; V was cut back by 4 bases and J by 3 bases. CDR3 size: 13 residues. CDR3 nucleotide sequence: TGTGCCAGCAGCCAGGGGGACAATCAGCCCCAGCATTTT. Residues: CASSQGDNQPQHF. Based on the CDR3 plus reference TRBV5-6 and TRBJ1-5, the full variable domain is DAGVTQSPTHLIKTRGQQVTLRCSPKSGHDTVSWYQQALGQGPQFIFQYYEEEERQRGNFPDRFSGHQFPNYSSELNVNALLLGDSALYLCASSQGDNQPQHFGDGTRLSIL.

The chain has TRBV24-1 and TRBJ1-2, with 8 bases fitting TRBD1. The CDR3 sequence is 13 residues long. V lost 4 bases to trimming and J lost 7 bases; unmatched junction nucleotides: 4. The V gene's germline CDR1 is KGHDR and CDR2 SFDVKD. The CDR3 DNA reads as TGTGCCACCAGTGACACGACAGGGGTTGGCTACACCTTC. Translation: CATSDTTGVGYTF.

The chain uses TRBV28 and TRBJ1-5, with unresolved D. Looked up from germline, CDR1 is MDHEN and CDR2 is SYDVKM. The CDR3 has 15 residues. The germline V and J ends were trimmed by 8 bases and 1 base, with 15 bases remaining between them. The CDR3 spells CASRIGSGSNQPQHF. The CDR3 DNA sequence: TGTGCCAGCCGCATAGGCAGCGGAAGCAATCAGCCCCAGCATTTT.

This clone has only one observation. The chain has TRBV2 and TRBJ1-1; D remains ambiguous. Germline CDR1 and CDR2: SNHLY and FYNNEI. Trimming shortened V by 4 bases and J by 4 bases, and 10 bases separated the two germline ends. The CDR3 sequence is 13 residues long. CDR3 sequence: CASSAGMFTEAFF. The CDR3 nucleotides are TGTGCCAGCAGTGCGGGAATGTTCACTGAAGCTTTCTTT.

V gene TRBV27 combines with J gene TRBJ2-4, with a possible D match to TRBD2 (5 bases). Germline CDR1 and CDR2: MNHEY and SMNVEV (reference sequence). Trimming pared 7 bases from V and 7 bases from J, leaving 14 bases between. The CDR3 extends over 13 amino acids. CDR3 nucleotides: TGTGCCAGCACTACCTGGAGAGGGAACATTCAGTACTTC. Protein product: CASTTWRGNIQYF.

The chain links TRBV5-6 to TRBJ1-5, with 7 bases lining up with TRBD1. The CDR3 spans 13 residues. After removal of 5 bases from V and 3 bases from J, the junction contained 2 bases not matched to a gene. The germline V gene has CDR1 SGHDT and CDR2 YYEEEE. The CDR3 nucleotides read TGTGCCAGCAGTACAGGGGACAATCAGCCCCAGCATTTT. It translates to CASSTGDNQPQHF. Together with reference TRBV5-6 and TRBJ1-5, the CDR3 gives the full variable domain: DAGVTQSPTHLIKTRGQQVTLRCSPKSGHDTVSWYQQALGQGPQFIFQYYEEEERQRGNFPDRFSGHQFPNYSSELNVNALLLGDSALYLCASSTGDNQPQHFGDGTRLSIL.

V gene TRBV7-2 combines with J gene TRBJ2-2, with 7 bases fitting TRBD1. There are 15 residues in the CDR3. CDR1 is SGHTA and CDR2 is FQGNSA in the germline V gene. V lost 6 bases, J lost 2 bases, and 6 bases stayed unmatched. The CDR3 spells CASSKRQGNTGELFF. The CDR3 DNA reads TGTGCCAGCAGTAAGAGACAGGGTAACACCGGGGAGCTGTTTTTT.

This clone turned up a few times. This chain joins TRBV6-5 and TRBJ2-5; tentative D call: TRBD2 (5 bases). The CDR3 loop spans 14 amino acids. Per germline, CDR1 MNHEY and CDR2 SVGAGI. Trimming removed 5 bases from V and 0 bases from J, with 10 bases in between. The CDR3 coding sequence is TGTGCCAGCAGTCAGAGGGAATACCAAGAGACCCAGTACTTC. Amino acid sequence: CASSQREYQETQYF.